The clone carrying this T cell receptor beta chain was found many times. As yet, its antigen is unknown. The data are from a study of breast tumors, draining lymph nodes, adjacent tissues. Trimming pared 1 base from V and 8 bases from J, leaving 12 bases between. This CDR3 region has 15 residues. The germline V gene encodes CDR1 SGHTA and CDR2 FQGNSA. Study-wide results and limits: The lymph node origin of tumor T cells was framed as consistent with a hypothesis, not demonstrated. Tumor repertoires ranked between lymph nodes and nontumor tissue in diversity, with V and J gene preferences. Findings are consistent with lymph node origin and intratumoral expansion of most tumor T cells.

Samples came from axillary lymph nodes draining the breast cancer. Via MiXCR, TCRdb re-called the multiplex PCR reads, giving one row per CDR3 protein. The sample carries over 150,000 distinct CDR3 sequences, about 32% recorded once. The sequence derives from a female donor with breast cancer. Some clones in this sample may be carry-over from other donors' samples. Specimen: axillary lymph node tissue. This rearrangement joins TRBV7-2 to TRBJ1-6; D is undetermined. The CDR3, as DNA: TGTGCCAGCAGCTTAGGCCCTCGGACCGATTCACCCCTCCACTTT. This gives the protein CASSLGPRTDSPLHF.